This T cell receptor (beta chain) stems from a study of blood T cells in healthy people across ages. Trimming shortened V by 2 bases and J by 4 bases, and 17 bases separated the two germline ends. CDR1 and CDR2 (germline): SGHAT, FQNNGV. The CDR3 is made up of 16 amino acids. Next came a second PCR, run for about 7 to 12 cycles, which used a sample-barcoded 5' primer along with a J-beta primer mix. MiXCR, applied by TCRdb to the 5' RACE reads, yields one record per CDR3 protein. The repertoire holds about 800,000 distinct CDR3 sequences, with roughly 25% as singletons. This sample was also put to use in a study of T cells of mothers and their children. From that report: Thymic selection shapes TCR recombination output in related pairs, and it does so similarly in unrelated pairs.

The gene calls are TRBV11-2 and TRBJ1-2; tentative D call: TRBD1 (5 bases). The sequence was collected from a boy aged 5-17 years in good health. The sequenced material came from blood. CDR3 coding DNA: TGTGCCAGCAGCTTAAGGCGGGCAGGGCCGGGCTATGGCTACACCTTC. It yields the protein CASSLRRAGPGYGYTF.